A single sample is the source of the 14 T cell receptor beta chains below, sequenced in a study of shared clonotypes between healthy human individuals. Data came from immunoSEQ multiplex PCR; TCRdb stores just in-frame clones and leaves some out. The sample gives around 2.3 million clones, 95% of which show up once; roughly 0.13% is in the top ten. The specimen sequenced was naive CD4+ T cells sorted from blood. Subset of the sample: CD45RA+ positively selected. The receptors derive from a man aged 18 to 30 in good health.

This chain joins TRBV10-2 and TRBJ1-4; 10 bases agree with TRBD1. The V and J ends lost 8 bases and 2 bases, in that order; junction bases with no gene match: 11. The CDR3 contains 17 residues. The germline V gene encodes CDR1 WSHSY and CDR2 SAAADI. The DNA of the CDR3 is TGCGCCAGCCTTCCGGGACAGGGGTTTTCGACTAATGAAAAACTGTTTTTT. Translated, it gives CASLPGQGFSTNEKLFF.

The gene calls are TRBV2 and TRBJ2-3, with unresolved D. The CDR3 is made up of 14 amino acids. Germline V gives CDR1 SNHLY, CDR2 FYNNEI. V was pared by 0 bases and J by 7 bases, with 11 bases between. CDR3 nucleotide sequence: TGTGCCAGCAGTGAAGCTTATTTCCAACATACGCAGTATTTT. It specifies CASSEAYFQHTQYF.

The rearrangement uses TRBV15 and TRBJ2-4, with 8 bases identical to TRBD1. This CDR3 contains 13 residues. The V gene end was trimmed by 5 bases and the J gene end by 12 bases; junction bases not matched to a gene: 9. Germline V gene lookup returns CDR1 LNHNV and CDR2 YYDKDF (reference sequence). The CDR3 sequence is CATSWDRSNYQYF. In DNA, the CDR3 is TGTGCCACCAGCTGGGACAGGTCCAACTATCAGTACTTC.

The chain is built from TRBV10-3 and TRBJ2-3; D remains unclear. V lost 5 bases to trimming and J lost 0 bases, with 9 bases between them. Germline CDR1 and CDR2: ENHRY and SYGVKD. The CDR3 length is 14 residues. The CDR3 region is CAISTQDSTDTQYF. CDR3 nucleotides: TGTGCCATCAGTACTCAGGACAGCACAGATACGCAGTATTTT.

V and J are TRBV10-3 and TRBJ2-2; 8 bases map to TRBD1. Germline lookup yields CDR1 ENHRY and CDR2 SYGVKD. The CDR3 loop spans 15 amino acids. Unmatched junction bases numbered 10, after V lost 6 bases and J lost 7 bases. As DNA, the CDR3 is TGTGCCATCAGCCAAGCAGGGGGCCGAGACGGGGAGCTGTTTTTT. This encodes CAISQAGGRDGELFF.

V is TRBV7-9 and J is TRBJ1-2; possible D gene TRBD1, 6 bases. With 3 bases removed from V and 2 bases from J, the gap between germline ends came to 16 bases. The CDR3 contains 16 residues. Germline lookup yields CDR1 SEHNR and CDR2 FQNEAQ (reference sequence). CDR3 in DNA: TGTGCCAGCAGCTTCCAAATGACAGGCATGAACTATGGCTACACCTTC. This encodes CASSFQMTGMNYGYTF.

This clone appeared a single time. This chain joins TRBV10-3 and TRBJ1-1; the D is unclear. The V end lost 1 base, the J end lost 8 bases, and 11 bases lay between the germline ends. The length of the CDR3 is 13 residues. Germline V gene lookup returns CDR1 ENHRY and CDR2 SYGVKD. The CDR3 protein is CAISELTEGEAFF. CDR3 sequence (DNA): TGTGCCATCAGTGAGTTAACGGAAGGAGAAGCTTTCTTT.

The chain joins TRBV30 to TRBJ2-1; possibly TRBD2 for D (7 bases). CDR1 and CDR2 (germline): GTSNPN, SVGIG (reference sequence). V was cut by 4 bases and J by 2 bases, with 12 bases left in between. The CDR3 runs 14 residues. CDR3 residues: CAWTGGLPYNEQFF. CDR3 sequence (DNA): TGTGCCTGGACGGGGGGCCTCCCCTACAATGAGCAGTTCTTC.

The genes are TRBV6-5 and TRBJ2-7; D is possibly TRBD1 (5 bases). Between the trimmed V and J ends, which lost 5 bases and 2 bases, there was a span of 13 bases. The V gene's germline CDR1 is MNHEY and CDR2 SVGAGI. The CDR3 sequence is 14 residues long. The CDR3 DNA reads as TGTGCCAGCAGTGACGCAGGGCAAACCTACGAGCAGTACTTC. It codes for CASSDAGQTYEQYF.

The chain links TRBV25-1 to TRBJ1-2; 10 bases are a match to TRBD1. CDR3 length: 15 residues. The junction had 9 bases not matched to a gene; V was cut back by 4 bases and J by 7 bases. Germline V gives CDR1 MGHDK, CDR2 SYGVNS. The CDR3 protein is CASSGPTGGTAGYTF. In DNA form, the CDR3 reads TGTGCCAGCAGTGGACCGACAGGGGGCACGGCTGGCTACACCTTC.

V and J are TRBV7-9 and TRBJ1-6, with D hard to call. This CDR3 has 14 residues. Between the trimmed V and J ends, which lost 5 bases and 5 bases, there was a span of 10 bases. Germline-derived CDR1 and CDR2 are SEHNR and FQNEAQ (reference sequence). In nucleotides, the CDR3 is TGTGCCAGCAGCCAAAACCCGGATAATTCACCCCTCCACTTT. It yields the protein CASSQNPDNSPLHF.

CDR3 sequence reads: CASREQGGGNIQYF. The CDR3 DNA reads TGTGCCAGCAGGGAACAGGGGGGAGGAAACATTCAGTACTTC. The chain carries TRBV2 and TRBJ2-4; 8 nucleotides align to TRBD1. The CDR3 has 14 residues. Germline values: CDR1 SNHLY, CDR2 FYNNEI. Unmatched junction bases numbered 7, after V lost 6 bases and J lost 6 bases. Together with reference TRBV2 and TRBJ2-4, the CDR3 gives the full variable domain: EPEVTQTPSHQVTQMGQEVILRCVPISNHLYFYWYRQILGQKVEFLVSFYNNEISEKSEIFDDQFSVERPDGSNFTLKIRSTKLEDSAMYFCASREQGGGNIQYFGAGTRLSVL.

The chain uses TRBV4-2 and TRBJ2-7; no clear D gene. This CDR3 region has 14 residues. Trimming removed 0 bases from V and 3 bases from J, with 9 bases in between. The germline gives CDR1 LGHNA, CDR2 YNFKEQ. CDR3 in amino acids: CASSQEENSYEQYF. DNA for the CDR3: TGTGCCAGCAGCCAAGAGGAAAACAGCTACGAGCAGTACTTC.

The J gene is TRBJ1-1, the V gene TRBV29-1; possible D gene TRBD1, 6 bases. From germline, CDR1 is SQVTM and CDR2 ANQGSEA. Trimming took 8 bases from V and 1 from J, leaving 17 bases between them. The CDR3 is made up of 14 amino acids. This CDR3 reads CSFRGGLGNTEAFF. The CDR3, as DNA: TGCAGCTTCCGGGGGGGCCTTGGGAACACTGAAGCTTTCTTT.